The present TCR beta chain was sequenced within a study of cytomegalovirus exposure and HLA in healthy donors. Overall study: Prior work identified around 120 million unique TCR beta sequences in some 200 million T cells. General study findings and limits: The study flagged some 170 TCR beta chains as cytomegalovirus-associated. By a later analysis, the bulk of CMV-associated TCR beta chains appeared HLA-restricted.

Germline-derived CDR1 and CDR2 are SGHRS and YFSETQ. The CDR3 is 16 amino acids. V lost 5 bases, J lost 4 bases, and 10 bases stayed unmatched. This clone was counted once. Its matching antigen is unknown. The PCR had 60 Vbeta and 13 Jbeta primers. Under the authors' procedure: Roughly 12 million shared chains were among approximately 87 million unique TCR beta chains counted in a later analysis. Sequencing was performed with immunoSEQ multiplex PCR; in TCRdb, only in-frame clones are kept and a portion is missing. V and J calls plus clone size are reproduced from that table; the DNA served to infer D and trimming. The sample records roughly 130,000 clones, about 74% being singletons.

This sequence originates from a woman between 50 and 59 years old in good health and CMV-seropositive. The genes are TRBV5-1 and TRBJ2-1; 9 bases are a match to TRBD1. Input material: PBMCs. The CDR3 here is CASRKTGGAGYNEQFF. CDR3 nucleotides: TGCGCCAGCAGAAAAACAGGGGGCGCGGGATACAATGAGCAGTTCTTC.